Included here is one T cell receptor (beta chain) sequence, with context. Its target is unknown. The conserved final phenylalanine or tryptophan is absent from the CDR3, which likely points to a read error. With V trimmed by 5 bases and J by 4 bases, 12 bases remained unmatched. Germline V gene sequence: CDR1 MRHNA, CDR2 SNTAGT. This CDR3 is 16 amino acids long. Amplification of TCR alpha and beta CDR3 regions from RNA used iRepertoire nested multiplex PCR. TCRdb independently ran MiXCR on the multiplex PCR reads; one entry per CDR3 protein. The sample lists about 400,000 distinct CDR3 sequences, roughly two fifths occurring once. This sample stems from a study of glioma-infiltrating T cells. Across the study: Presurgical dexamethasone in glioma patients lasted six or fewer days. About a million peripheral T cells were targeted at roughly 4.5- to 11-fold coverage. Study-level findings and limits: Signature shared blood CDR3 motifs were enriched in low-divergence and depleted in high-divergence patients. Gliomas, especially low-grade, showed above-expected tissue-blood divergence; non-neoplastic patients showed below.

This chain uses TRBV6-4 with TRBJ2-3, with 7 positions matching TRBD2. Sequencing was done on a sample of glioma tissue, nonneoplastic brain tissue, or PBMCs (not recorded which). The source is a human donor with low-grade glioma or glioblastoma, undergoing nonglioma brain surgery, or in good health (not recorded which). Here the CDR3 reads CASSRTGGTGADTQYL. CDR3 in DNA: TGTGCCAGCAGTCGGACGGGGGGTACAGGCGCAGATACGCAGTATCTT.